This T cell receptor beta chain derives from a study of shared clonotypes between healthy human individuals. V was trimmed by 4 bases and J by 7 bases, leaving 14 bases between them. Germline values: CDR1 MGHRA, CDR2 YSYEKL. CDR3 size: 14 residues. Naive-designated CD8 cells lacked CD45RO, were positively enriched for CCR7, and omitted terminally differentiated effector memory CD45RA+ cells. Clones were read by immunoSEQ multiplex PCR, and TCRdb kept only the in-frame ones, dropping some. Of around 2,000,000 clones in the sample, 85% to 95% are singletons; the top ten hold 1.5% to 2%. Source material: naive CD8+ T cells from PBMCs. The chain couples TRBV4-1 to TRBJ1-5; D possibly corresponds to TRBD1 (6 bases). The clonotype comes from a man between 18 and 29 years old in good health. Some clones in this sample may be carry-over from other donors' samples. Here the CDR3 reads CASSPGQPLQPQHF. The CDR3 nucleotides are TGCGCCAGCAGCCCCGGACAGCCTCTGCAGCCCCAGCATTTT.